The entry below gives a single TCR beta chain sequence along with its context. TCRdb keeps only in-frame clones here, not all; method: immunoSEQ multiplex PCR. The sample consists of over 250,000 clones, roughly 90% of them appearing once. This entry is derived from a study of blood T cell repertoires in COVID-19. Study background: Sites in the United States, Italy and Spain provided acute and convalescent COVID-19 samples. In each case, the material was cDNA or gDNA derived from T cells, B-cell-depleted T cells, or PBMCs.

Ages ranged from 18 to 89 years, with residence in under 25 US areas. Two negative PCRs, clearance, or symptom resolution were required of recovered Cohort 3 donors. With 3 bases removed from V and 0 bases from J, the gap between germline ends came to 6 bases. CDR3 length equals 13 residues. Germline V gives CDR1 LNHDA, CDR2 SQIVND (reference sequence). Input material: PBMCs or T cells enriched from blood (not recorded which). V is TRBV19 and J is TRBJ2-7; D is uncertain. This receptor was identified in a woman in her late teens or twenties who had recovered from COVID-19. Here the CDR3 reads CASSMAISYEQYF. The CDR3 nucleotides are TGTGCCAGTAGTATGGCCATCTCCTACGAGCAGTACTTC. The full variable domain, completed using reference TRBV19 and TRBJ2-7, is DGGITQSPKYLFRKEGQNVTLSCEQNLNHDAMYWYRQDPGQGLRLIYYSQIVNDFQKGDIAEGYSVSREKKESFPLTVTSAQKNPTAFYLCASSMAISYEQYFGPGTRLTVT.